This TCR beta chain comes out of a study of graft-versus-host responses after intestinal transplantation. Study in general: All of the recipients had induction that used anti-thymocyte globulin, then tacrolimus and steroids for approximately 3 years.

Germline V gene data show CDR1 as SGHVS and CDR2 as FQNEAQ. This CDR3 has 18 residues. After removal of 5 bases from V and 6 bases from J, the junction contained 16 bases not matched to a gene. As for this clone: Antigen specificity is unknown.

TCRdb's copy holds only in-frame clones and misses some; the assay was immunoSEQ multiplex PCR. Found here are 80,000 to 95,000 clones, 88% of them singletons; the top ten hold under 0.3%. General observations from the study: Individuals who had graft-donor T cell macrochimerism had allografts that showed high graft-versus-host to host-versus-graft clonal ratios. There were GvH clones found in recipient marrow, and some of them appeared first in ileum or blood. Early after transplant, HvG declines were associated with peak levels of circulating GvH clones.

The material sequenced was unstimulated CD4+ T cells sorted from spleen or lymph node cells, taken before transplant. The receptor's source is a human donor who was the organ donor for an intestinal transplant. The V and J genes are TRBV7-8 and TRBJ2-1; 10 positions match TRBD2. CDR3 amino acids: CASSPYQQAGGSVNEQFF. CDR3 DNA sequence: TGTGCCAGCAGCCCATACCAGCAAGCGGGAGGGTCGGTCAATGAGCAGTTCTTC.